This T cell receptor beta chain emerged from a study of blood T cell repertoires in COVID-19. As for the study in general: Sources were T cells, B-cell-depleted T cells, or PBMCs; the material itself was cDNA or gDNA.

The germline V gene encodes CDR1 KGHDR and CDR2 SFDVKD. The J segment lost 8 bases and the V segment lost 4 bases, leaving 8 bases of the junction unmatched. The length of the CDR3 is 14 residues. Original handling: Nucleated cell counts were estimated from reference gene primer amplification. Assay: immunoSEQ multiplex PCR; the TCRdb copy retains only in-frame clones and omits some. V, J and clone size reflect that table, while D and trimming were determined from the DNA. The sample holds approximately 190,000 clones; 80% to 85% are singletons and the top ten take around 6.5%. Material: peripheral blood. The chain carries TRBV24-1 and TRBJ2-3; 7 positions agree with TRBD2. This clonotype was sampled from a woman in her thirties or forties with acute or convalescent COVID-19. CDR3 sequence: CATSDRPSGGTQYF. CDR3 coding DNA: TGTGCCACCAGTGACCGACCTAGCGGTGGTACGCAGTATTTT.